This TCR beta chain was obtained from a study of shared clonotypes between healthy human individuals. Using immunoSEQ multiplex PCR, the repertoire was profiled, and TCRdb retains in-frame clones only, with some absent. The sample lists roughly 2.1 million clones; approximately 94% were seen once. Whole-study findings and limits: Only blood samples were collected, and tissue repertoires likely differ.

Comment on this clone: What it recognizes is unknown.

It was CD45RO-negative cells, positively selected for CCR7, that made up naive CD8 cells, with terminally differentiated effector memory CD45RA+ cells excluded. Sequencing was carried out using naive CD8+ T cells from PBMCs. This sequence was found in a man aged 18 to 29 in good health. Some clones in this sample may be carry-over from other donors' samples.

The CDR3 DNA reads as TGTGCCAGCAGTTTAGTGGGTGGTCACTACGAGCAGTACTTC. This encodes CASSLVGGHYEQYF. J is TRBJ2-7 and V is TRBV27; D not resolved. This CDR3 is built from 14 residues. Trimming removed 2 bases from V and 3 bases from J, with 11 bases in between. The germline CDR1 and CDR2 sequences are MNHEY and SMNVEV (reference sequence).